This T cell receptor beta chain was recovered during a study of T cell responses to AZD1222 COVID-19 vaccine. Study-wide results and limits: Possibly, clonal diversity was underestimated; donors were largely white British and included more females. Just a handful of people given AZD1222 tested seropositive at baseline. Unmutated variant regions are reportedly the target of nearly half of TCRs that are spike-specific. Scientists sampled the repertoires only once the peak T cell response had passed.

Here immunoSEQ multiplex PCR was the method, and the copy in TCRdb shows in-frame clones only, minus some. The sample has some 140,000 clones, roughly 90% seen once. Per the germline V gene, CDR1 is LNHDA and CDR2 is SQIVND (reference sequence). The CDR3 has 15 amino acids. J gave up 4 bases and V 4 bases, and 5 bases lay outside the gene matches. This clone was observed a handful of times. Its antigen is unknown. The chain employs TRBV19 and TRBJ1-4; 8 nucleotides agree with TRBD1. This clonotype originated in an adult in good health. Sequences were derived from peripheral blood, sampled on day 0 of MenACWY control vaccination. CDR3 protein: CASSRTGPGNEKLFF. The CDR3 region has the DNA TGTGCCAGTAGTAGGACAGGGCCTGGTAATGAAAAACTGTTTTTT.